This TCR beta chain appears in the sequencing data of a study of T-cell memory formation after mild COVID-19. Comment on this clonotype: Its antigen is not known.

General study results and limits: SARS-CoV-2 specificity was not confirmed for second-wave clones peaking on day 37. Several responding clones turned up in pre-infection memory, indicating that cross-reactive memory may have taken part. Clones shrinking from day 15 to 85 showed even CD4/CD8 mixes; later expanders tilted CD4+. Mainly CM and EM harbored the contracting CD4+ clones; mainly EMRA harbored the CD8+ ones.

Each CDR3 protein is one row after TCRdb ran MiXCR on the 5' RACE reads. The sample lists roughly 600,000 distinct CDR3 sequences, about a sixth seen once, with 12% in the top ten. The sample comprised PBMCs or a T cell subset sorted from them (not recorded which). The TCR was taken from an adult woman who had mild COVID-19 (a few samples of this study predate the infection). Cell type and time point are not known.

Here the CDR3 reads CATSAASLETQYF. The CDR3, as DNA: TGTGCCACCAGTGCCGCAAGTTTGGAGACCCAGTACTTC. The chain has TRBV24-1 and TRBJ2-5; D call uncertain. V lost 5 bases, J lost 5 bases, and 11 bases lay in between. This CDR3 contains 13 residues. The germline CDR1 and CDR2 sequences are KGHDR and SFDVKD.